Listed below are T cell receptor beta chains from one sample, sequenced in a study of identifying expanded T cells in peripheral blood. Repertoires were generated with immunoSEQ multiplex PCR, while TCRdb's copy carries only in-frame clones and drops some. The profile shows 95,000 to 100,000 clones, approximately 88% of them singletons. Sequencing was done on a sample of blood. Source of these receptors: a person between 18 and 70 years old in good health. The CDR3 runs from the conserved cysteine through the conserved F or W. A D gene is named only where the DNA matches it firmly. Where a row states a size, it is once, few, many or the class of an expanded clone; other rows omit it.

- TRBJ2-3 TRBV4-3 - TGCGCCAGCAGCCAAGACCCCCGGCCGGGGGCGAGCACAGATACGCAGTATTTT CASSQDPRPGASTDTQYF
TRBD1 TRBJ2-5 TRBV27 few TGTGCCAGCAGTTTAGGACAGGGGTTTTCGGAGACCCAGTACTTC CASSLGQGFSETQYF
- TRBJ1-1 TRBV27 - TGTGCCAGCAGTTTAACGGTTGGAGGGCACGCTGAAGCTTTCTTT CASSLTVGGHAEAFF
- TRBJ2-5 TRBV5-1 - TGCGCCAGCAGCTTTCCTGGGGAGACCCAGTACTTC CASSFPGETQYF
- TRBJ2-7 TRBV29-1 - TGCAGCGTTGAAGGGCTGGAGTTCGGGGAGCAGTACTTC CSVEGLEFGEQYF
- TRBJ2-5 TRBV5-1 - TGCGCCAGCAGCTTGCGACCAGGGTCTTGGGAGACCCAGTACTTC CASSLRPGSWETQYF
TRBD1 TRBJ1-1 TRBV18 - TGTGCCAGCTCTAAGACAGGGGGCGTTGTGAACACTGAAGCTTTCTTT CASSKTGGVVNTEAFF
TRBD1 TRBJ2-7 TRBV6-6 - TGTGCCAGCAGTTACCCGACGGGACAGGGAGGCTACGAGCAGTACTTC CASSYPTGQGGYEQYF
- TRBJ2-1 TRBV7-2 - TGTGCCAGCAGCCGCACGAAAGGGAATGAGCAGTTCTTC CASSRTKGNEQFF
TRBD1 TRBJ1-2 TRBV5-6 - TGTGCCAGCAGTCCCGGACAGGTGAACTATGGCTACACCTTC CASSPGQVNYGYTF
TRBD1 TRBJ2-2 TRBV29-1 - TGCAGCGGTAGAGGACAGGGGGCGACCGGGGAGCTGTTTTTT CSGRGQGATGELFF
- TRBJ2-1 TRBV7-2 - TGTGCCAGCAGCCCCCTACGTGGGCAGTTCTTC CASSPLRGQFF
- TRBJ1-3 TRBV5-1 - TGCGCCAGCAGCTTGTGGCCAGGGGAGACTGGAAACACCATATATTTT CASSLWPGETGNTIYF
- TRBJ2-4 TRBV19 - TGTGCCAGTAGTGACCACGACGTCAAAAACATTCAGTACTTC CASSDHDVKNIQYF
TRBD2 TRBJ2-1 TRBV9 - TGTGCCAGCAGCCCGACTAGCGGGGGTTCTAATGAGCAGTTCTTC CASSPTSGGSNEQFF
TRBD1 TRBJ1-4 TRBV7-9 - TGTGCCAGCAGCCTACAGGGGGCGGGGGAAAAACTGTTTTTT CASSLQGAGEKLFF
- TRBJ2-1 TRBV7-8 - TGTGCCAGCAGCTTAGGGGCTAGCAGCTCCTACAATGAGCAGTTCTTC CASSLGASSSYNEQFF
- TRBJ1-4 TRBV15 - TGTGCCACCAGCCCCTCAGGGGTTGTGGAAAAACTGTTTTTT CATSPSGVVEKLFF
- TRBJ2-2 TRBV5-1 - TGCGCCAGCAGCGGACGCAGGGGTAACACCGGGGAGCTGTTTTTT CASSGRRGNTGELFF
- TRBJ2-7 TRBV13 - TGTGCCAGCAGCTTTAGCGAGACCCCTTCCTACGAGCAGTACTTC CASSFSETPSYEQYF
TRBD2 TRBJ2-5 TRBV10-3 - TGTGCCACCCTTGATTGGACTAGCGGGAAAGAGACCCAGTACTTC CATLDWTSGKETQYF
TRBD1 TRBJ1-2 TRBV19 - TGTGCCAGTAGTAGGACAGGGTACTATGGCTACACCTTC CASSRTGYYGYTF
- TRBJ2-5 TRBV7-9 - TGTGCCAGCAGCCTCGGGGTGACCCAGTACTTC CASSLGVTQYF
TRBD1 TRBJ2-7 TRBV7-8 - TGTGCCAGCAGCTTCACGGACAGGGAGCAGTACTTC CASSFTDREQYF
- TRBJ1-1 TRBV13 - TGTGCCAGCAGCTTGGAGGGGTCGATGAACACTGAAGCTTTCTTT CASSLEGSMNTEAFF
- TRBJ1-1 TRBV21-1 - TGTGCCAGCAGCAAGGGGCGGGGACCCGCGGGGTACACTGAAGCTTTCTTT CASSKGRGPAGYTEAFF
TRBD2 TRBJ2-5 TRBV7-9 - TGTGCCAGCAGCCAAGAAGGTAGCGGGGGGGCAGAGACCCAGTACTTC CASSQEGSGGAETQYF
- TRBJ2-5 TRBV7-2 - TGTGCCAGCAGCTTAGAGGCGGGACCCCCAGAGACCCAGTACTTC CASSLEAGPPETQYF
TRBD2 TRBJ2-5 TRBV5-1 - TGCGCCAGCAGCTTGCTAAACGGGGGGTACACTAAAGAGACCCAGTACTTC CASSLLNGGYTKETQYF
- TRBJ1-5 TRBV15 once TGTGCCACCGAGGGTTGGGGTCAGCCCCAGCATTTT CATEGWGQPQHF
- TRBJ1-1 TRBV7-9 - TGTGCCAGCAGCTTTACGTCAGGCACTGAAGCTTTCTTT CASSFTSGTEAFF
- TRBJ2-4 TRBV19 - TGTGCCAGTAGTATAGATGACAGAGGCCAGATTCAGTACTTC CASSIDDRGQIQYF
- TRBJ2-3 TRBV4-2 - TGTGCCAGCAGCCAGTACCCTACCCGCACAGATACGCAGTATTTT CASSQYPTRTDTQYF
TRBD2 TRBJ2-1 TRBV7-2 - TGTGCCAGCAGCTCGACTAGCGGGGCCTACAATGAGCAGTTCTTC CASSSTSGAYNEQFF
TRBD1 TRBJ1-4 TRBV6-1 - TGTGCCAGCAGTAACAGGGGCGGTGGTGAAAAACTGTTTTTT CASSNRGGGEKLFF
TRBD1 TRBJ1-5 TRBV4-3 few TGCGCCAGCAGCCACGACAGGGATGGGAGTCAGCCCCAGCATTTT CASSHDRDGSQPQHF
- TRBJ1-2 TRBV4-3 once TGCGCCAGCAGCCAAGATCGGTCTGGGGGACCGGGTGGCTACACCTTC CASSQDRSGGPGGYTF
- TRBJ2-7 TRBV6-5 - TGTGCCAGCAGTTATACCTACGAGCAGTACTTC CASSYTYEQYF
- TRBJ1-3 TRBV19 - TGTGCCAGTAGTCGAGGGTCGAGCTCTGGAAACACCATATATTTT CASSRGSSSGNTIYF
TRBD1 TRBJ1-2 TRBV29-1 - TGCAGCGTGCCTAGCGACAGGGAGTGGGATGGCTACACCTTC CSVPSDREWDGYTF
- TRBJ1-2 TRBV5-4 - TGTGCCAGCAGCCCGGGCCAGCTTAACTATGGCTACACCTTC CASSPGQLNYGYTF
- TRBJ2-7 TRBV4-2 - TGTGCCAGCAGCCCCCGACAAACAGTCCGCATCCCCTACGAGCAGTACTTC CASSPRQTVRIPYEQYF
- TRBJ1-3 TRBV2 - TGTGCCAGCCTGGGGCCCTCTGGAAACACCATATATTTT CASLGPSGNTIYF
- TRBJ2-5 TRBV5-6 - TGTGCCAGCAGTTACGTGGGGCCCCCGGAGACCCAGTACTTC CASSYVGPPETQYF
- TRBJ2-7 TRBV6-6 - TGTGCCAGCAGTTCGTTTTTGGGACACCCTTACGAGCAGTACTTC CASSSFLGHPYEQYF
- TRBJ1-5 TRBV2 - TGTGCCAGCAGAAGGGGGGCGGGCAATCAGCCCCAGCATTTT CASRRGAGNQPQHF
TRBD2 TRBJ2-2 TRBV7-9 - TGTGCCAGCAGCTTAGCGCGGACTAGACCCGGGGAGCTGTTTTTT CASSLARTRPGELFF
- TRBJ1-2 TRBV15 - TGTGCCACCAGCAGAGATGGACAGCGGCCTTATGGCTACACCTTC CATSRDGQRPYGYTF
- TRBJ2-1 TRBV2 - TGTGCCAGCAGTTACACAGAGGTCTCCTACAATGAGCAGTTCTTC CASSYTEVSYNEQFF
TRBD1 TRBJ1-6 TRBV2 - TGTGCCAGCAACCTCCCCGGGACAGGGCCTAATTCACCCCTCCACTTT CASNLPGTGPNSPLHF
TRBD1 TRBJ1-5 TRBV4-3 - TGCGCCAGCAGCGAATACAGGGGGACCAATCAGCCCCAGCATTTT CASSEYRGTNQPQHF
TRBD1 TRBJ1-2 TRBV7-2 - TGTGCCAGCAGCTCAAGACCCGGACAGGGGTTCTATGGCTACACCTTC CASSSRPGQGFYGYTF